Following are 10 T cell receptor beta chains from one sample sequenced in a study of blood T cell repertoires in COVID-19. Repertoires were generated with immunoSEQ multiplex PCR, while TCRdb's copy carries only in-frame clones and drops some. The sample has 100,000 to 150,000 clones; approximately 90% are singletons. Specimen: peripheral blood. The receptors were gathered from an older man with active COVID-19.

This rearrangement joins TRBV28 to TRBJ1-5; no definite D call. CDR3 length equals 14 residues. V was shortened by 1 base and J by 1 base, with 5 bases between the two germline ends. Germline V gene lookup returns CDR1 MDHEN and CDR2 SYDVKM. The chain's CDR3 is CASSLLGSNQPQHF. CDR3 coding DNA: TGTGCCAGCAGTTTATTGGGCAGCAATCAGCCCCAGCATTTT.

The CDR3 here is CASSPGGAHEQYF. DNA of the CDR3: TGTGCCAGCAGCCCGGGGGGGGCCCACGAGCAGTACTTC. The chain employs TRBV7-9 and TRBJ2-7, with TRBD2 identical over 8 bases. V shed 5 bases, J shed 5 bases, and the junction held 5 bases outside the gene matches. There are 13 residues in the CDR3. Germline loops: CDR1 SEHNR, CDR2 FQNEAQ (reference sequence).

The chain employs TRBV29-1 and TRBJ1-2, with 8 bases aligning to TRBD1. The germline V gene encodes CDR1 SQVTM and CDR2 ANQGSEA. The CDR3 has 13 amino acids. Trimming at V came to 6 bases and at J to 6 bases, leaving 9 bases not matched to a gene. The CDR3 DNA is TGCAGCGTCCGGGACAGGCAAGATAATGGCTACACCTTC. Its protein product is CSVRDRQDNGYTF.

This clone was picked up one time. J is TRBJ2-6 and V is TRBV28; 11 bases agree with TRBD1. Per the germline V gene, CDR1 is MDHEN and CDR2 is SYDVKM. V lost 6 bases and J lost 0; bases outside the gene matches: 4. The CDR3 is made up of 17 amino acids. The CDR3 region is CASRGTGGNSGANVLTF. CDR3 nucleotides: TGTGCCAGCAGGGGGACAGGGGGTAACTCTGGGGCCAACGTCCTGACTTTC.

The chain uses TRBV2 and TRBJ1-5, with 10 bases that match TRBD1. The ends lost 6 bases at V and 2 bases at J; junction bases unmatched: 4. This CDR3 spans 15 amino acids. Germline CDR1 reads SNHLY; CDR2 reads FYNNEI. The CDR3 spells CASRRDRGGNQPQHF. Written as DNA, the CDR3 is TGTGCCAGCAGAAGGGACAGGGGAGGCAATCAGCCCCAGCATTTT.

The chain combines TRBV6-4 with TRBJ2-1; 9 bases are shared with TRBD2. J gave up 8 bases and V 4 bases, and 6 bases lay outside the gene matches. CDR1 MRHNA and CDR2 SNTAGT come from the germline V gene. This CDR3 spans 14 amino acids. The CDR3 loop reads CASSGLAGIYEQFF. The CDR3 bases are TGTGCCAGCAGTGGGCTAGCGGGAATCTATGAGCAGTTCTTC.

This clone occurred once. This chain connects TRBV4-1 to TRBJ2-7, with TRBD2 matching 9 bases. The germline gives CDR1 MGHRA, CDR2 YSYEKL. Unmatched junction bases numbered 8, after V lost 1 base and J lost 4 bases. The CDR3 sequence is 16 residues long. In DNA form, the CDR3 reads TGCGCCAGCAGCCAAGCGGCTAGCGGGATTGGATACGAGCAGTACTTC. The encoded protein is CASSQAASGIGYEQYF.

The genes are TRBV6-5 and TRBJ1-2; tentative D call: TRBD1 (6 bases). Germline CDR1 and CDR2: MNHEY and SVGAGI. Trimming shortened V by 8 bases and J by 8 bases, and 21 bases separated the two germline ends. The CDR3 is 14 amino acids. The CDR3 region is CASVPGHGSVGYTF. CDR3 nucleotides: TGTGCCAGCGTGCCGGGACACGGTTCGGTGGGCTACACCTTC.

CDR3 region: CASSQDRVRVHYNEQFF. CDR3 DNA: TGCGCCAGCAGCCAAGATCGCGTCCGGGTACACTACAATGAGCAGTTCTTC. The gene calls are TRBV4-1 and TRBJ2-1; D unresolved. The germline CDR1 and CDR2 sequences are MGHRA and YSYEKL. There are 17 residues in the CDR3. Trimming removed 0 bases from V and 3 bases from J, with 15 bases in between.

A word on this clone: Other nucleotide sequences in the sample specify the same CDR3. The chain carries TRBV5-1 and TRBJ1-5; weak D call: TRBD1 (6 bases). CDR3 length: 15 residues. The germline CDR1 and CDR2 sequences are SGHRS and YFSETQ. V lost 0 bases and J lost 2, with 9 bases in between. Here the CDR3 reads CASSLEGGGNQPQHF. CDR3 DNA sequence: TGCGCCAGCAGCTTGGAAGGGGGGGGCAATCAGCCCCAGCATTTT.